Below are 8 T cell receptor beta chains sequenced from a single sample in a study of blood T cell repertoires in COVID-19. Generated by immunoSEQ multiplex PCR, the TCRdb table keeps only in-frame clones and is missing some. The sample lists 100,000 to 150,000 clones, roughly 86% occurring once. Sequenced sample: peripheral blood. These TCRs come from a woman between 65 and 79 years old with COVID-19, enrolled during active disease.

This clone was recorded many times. The CDR3: CATSAPTGGEYTGELFF. The CDR3, as DNA: TGTGCCACCAGTGCCCCCACGGGGGGGGAATACACCGGGGAGCTGTTTTTT. The chain uses TRBV24-1 and TRBJ2-2; the match to TRBD2 covers 8 bases. J gave up 3 bases and V 5 bases, and 10 bases lay outside the gene matches. CDR1 KGHDR and CDR2 SFDVKD come from the germline V gene. The CDR3 has 17 amino acids.

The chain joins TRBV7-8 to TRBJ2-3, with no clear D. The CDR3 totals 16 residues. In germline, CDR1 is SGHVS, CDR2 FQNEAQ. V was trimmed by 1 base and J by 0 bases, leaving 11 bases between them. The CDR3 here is CASSLVAAASTDTQYF. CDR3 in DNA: TGTGCCAGCAGCTTAGTAGCAGCCGCTAGCACAGATACGCAGTATTTT.

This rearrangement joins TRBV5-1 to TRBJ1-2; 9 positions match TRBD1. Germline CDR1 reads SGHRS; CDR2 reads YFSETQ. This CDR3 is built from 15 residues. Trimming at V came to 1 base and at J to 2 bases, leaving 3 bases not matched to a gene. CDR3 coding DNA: TGCGCCAGCAGCTTGATAGGGACAGGGAACTATGGCTACACCTTC. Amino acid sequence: CASSLIGTGNYGYTF.

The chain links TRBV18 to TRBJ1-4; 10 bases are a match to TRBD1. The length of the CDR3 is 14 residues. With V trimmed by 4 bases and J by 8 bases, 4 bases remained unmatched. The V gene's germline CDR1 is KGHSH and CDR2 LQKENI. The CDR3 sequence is CASSLGQGDEKLFF. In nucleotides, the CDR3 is TGTGCCAGCTCACTCGGACAGGGGGACGAAAAACTGTTTTTT.

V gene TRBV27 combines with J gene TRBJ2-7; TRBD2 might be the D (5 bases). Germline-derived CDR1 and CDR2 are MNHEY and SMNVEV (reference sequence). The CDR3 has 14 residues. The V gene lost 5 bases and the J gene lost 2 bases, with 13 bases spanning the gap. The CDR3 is CASSIGLPTYEQYF. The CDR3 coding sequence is TGTGCCAGCAGTATCGGACTTCCCACCTACGAGCAGTACTTC.

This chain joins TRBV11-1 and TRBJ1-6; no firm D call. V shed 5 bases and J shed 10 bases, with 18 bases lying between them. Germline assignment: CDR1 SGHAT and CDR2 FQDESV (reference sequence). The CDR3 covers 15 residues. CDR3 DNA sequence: TGTGCCAGCAGCACGGACGTGAATTCGGGATCACCCCTCCACTTT. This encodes CASSTDVNSGSPLHF.

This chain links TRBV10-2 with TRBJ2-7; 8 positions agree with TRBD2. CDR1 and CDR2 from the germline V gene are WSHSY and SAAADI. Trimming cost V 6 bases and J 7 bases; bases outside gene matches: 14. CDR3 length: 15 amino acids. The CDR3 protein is CASRPSYGGGSEQYF. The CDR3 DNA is TGCGCCAGCAGGCCGTCATACGGCGGGGGGAGTGAGCAGTACTTC.

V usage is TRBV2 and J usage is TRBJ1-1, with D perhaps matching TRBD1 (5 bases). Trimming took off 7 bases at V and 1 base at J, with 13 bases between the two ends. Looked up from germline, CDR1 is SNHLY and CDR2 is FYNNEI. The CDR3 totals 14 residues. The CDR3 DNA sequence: TGTGCCAGCATATGGGGGGGACCGAACACTGAAGCTTTCTTT. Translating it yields CASIWGGPNTEAFF.